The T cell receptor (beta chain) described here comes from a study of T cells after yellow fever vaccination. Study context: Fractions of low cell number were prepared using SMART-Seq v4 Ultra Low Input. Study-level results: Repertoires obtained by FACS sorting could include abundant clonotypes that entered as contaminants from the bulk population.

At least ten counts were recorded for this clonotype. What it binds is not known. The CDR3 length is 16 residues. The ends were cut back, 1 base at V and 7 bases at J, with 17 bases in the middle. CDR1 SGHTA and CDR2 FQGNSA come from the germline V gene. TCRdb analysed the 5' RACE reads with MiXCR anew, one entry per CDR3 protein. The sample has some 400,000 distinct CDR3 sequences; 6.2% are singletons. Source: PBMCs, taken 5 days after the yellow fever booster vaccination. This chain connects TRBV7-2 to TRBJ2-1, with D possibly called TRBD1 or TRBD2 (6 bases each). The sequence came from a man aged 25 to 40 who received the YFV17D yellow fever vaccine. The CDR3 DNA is TGTGCCAGCAGCTTAGACATCGGGGGCTCCTCGAATGAGCAGTTCTTC. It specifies CASSLDIGGSSNEQFF.